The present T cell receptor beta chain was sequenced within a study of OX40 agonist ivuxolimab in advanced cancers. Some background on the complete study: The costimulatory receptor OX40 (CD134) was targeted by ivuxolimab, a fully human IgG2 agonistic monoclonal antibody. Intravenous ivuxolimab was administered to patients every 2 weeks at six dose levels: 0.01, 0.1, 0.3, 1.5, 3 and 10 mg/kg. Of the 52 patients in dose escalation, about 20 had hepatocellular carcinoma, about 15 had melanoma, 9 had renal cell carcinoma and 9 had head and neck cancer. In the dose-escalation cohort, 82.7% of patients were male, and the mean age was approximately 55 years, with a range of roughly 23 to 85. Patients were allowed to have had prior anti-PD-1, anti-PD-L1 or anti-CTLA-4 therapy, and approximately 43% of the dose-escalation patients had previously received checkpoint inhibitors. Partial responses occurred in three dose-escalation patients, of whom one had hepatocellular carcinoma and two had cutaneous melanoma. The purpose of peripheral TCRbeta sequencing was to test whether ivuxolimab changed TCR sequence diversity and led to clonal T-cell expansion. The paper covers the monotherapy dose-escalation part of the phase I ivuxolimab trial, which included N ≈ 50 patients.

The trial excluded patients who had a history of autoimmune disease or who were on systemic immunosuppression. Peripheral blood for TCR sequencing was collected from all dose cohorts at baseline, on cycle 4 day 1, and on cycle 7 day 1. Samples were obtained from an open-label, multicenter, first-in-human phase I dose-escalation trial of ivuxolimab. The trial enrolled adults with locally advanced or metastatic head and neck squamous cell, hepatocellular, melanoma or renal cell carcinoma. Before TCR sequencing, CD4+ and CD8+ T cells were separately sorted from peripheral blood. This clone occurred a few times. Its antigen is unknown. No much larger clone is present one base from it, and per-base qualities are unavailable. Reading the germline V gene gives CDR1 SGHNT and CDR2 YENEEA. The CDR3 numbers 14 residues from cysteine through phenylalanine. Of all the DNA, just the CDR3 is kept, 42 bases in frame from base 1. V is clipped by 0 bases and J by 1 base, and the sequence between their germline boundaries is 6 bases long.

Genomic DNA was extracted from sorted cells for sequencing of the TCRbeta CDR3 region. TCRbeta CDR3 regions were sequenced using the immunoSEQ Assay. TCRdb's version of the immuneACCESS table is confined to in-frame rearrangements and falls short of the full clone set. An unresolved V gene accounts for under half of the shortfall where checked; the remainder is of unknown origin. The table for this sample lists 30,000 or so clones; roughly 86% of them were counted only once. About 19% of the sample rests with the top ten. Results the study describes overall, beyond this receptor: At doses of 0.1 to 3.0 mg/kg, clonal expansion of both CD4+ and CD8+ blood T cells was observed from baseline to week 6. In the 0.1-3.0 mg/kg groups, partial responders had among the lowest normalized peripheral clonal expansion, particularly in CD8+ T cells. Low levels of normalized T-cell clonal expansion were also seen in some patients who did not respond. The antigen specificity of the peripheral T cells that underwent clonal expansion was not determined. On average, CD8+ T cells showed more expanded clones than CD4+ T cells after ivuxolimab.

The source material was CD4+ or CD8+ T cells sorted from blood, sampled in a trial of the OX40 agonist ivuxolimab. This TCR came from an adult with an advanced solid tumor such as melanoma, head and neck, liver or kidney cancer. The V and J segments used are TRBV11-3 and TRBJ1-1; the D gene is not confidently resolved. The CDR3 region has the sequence CASSLDGTNTEAFF. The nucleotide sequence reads TGTGCCAGCAGCTTAGATGGCACGAACACTGAAGCTTTCTTT.